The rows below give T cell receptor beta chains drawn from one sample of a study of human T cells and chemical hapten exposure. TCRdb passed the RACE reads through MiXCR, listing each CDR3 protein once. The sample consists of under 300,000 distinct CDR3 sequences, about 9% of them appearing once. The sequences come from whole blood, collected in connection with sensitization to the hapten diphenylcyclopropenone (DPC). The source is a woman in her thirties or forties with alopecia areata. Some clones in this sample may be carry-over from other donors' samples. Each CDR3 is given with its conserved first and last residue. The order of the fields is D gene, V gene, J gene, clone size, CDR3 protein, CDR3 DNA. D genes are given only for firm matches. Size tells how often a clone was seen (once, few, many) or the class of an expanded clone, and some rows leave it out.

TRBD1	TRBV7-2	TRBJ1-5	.	CASSLGQGSQPQHF	TGTGCCAGCAGCTTGGGACAGGGAAGTCAGCCCCAGCATTTT
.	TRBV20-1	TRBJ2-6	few	CSARSVGANVLTF	TGCAGTGCTAGGTCCGTTGGGGCCAACGTCCTGACTTTC
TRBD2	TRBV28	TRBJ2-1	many	CASSYPPGLAGAPNEQFF	TGTGCCAGCAGTTACCCCCCGGGACTAGCGGGAGCCCCGAATGAGCAGTTCTTC
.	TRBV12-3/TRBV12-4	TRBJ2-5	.	CASSSFTSGTQYF	TGTGCCAGCAGTTCATTCACCTCGGGGACCCAGTACTTC
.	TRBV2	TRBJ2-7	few	CASSGQAGYEQYF	TGTGCCAGCAGTGGTCAAGCCGGCTACGAGCAGTACTTC
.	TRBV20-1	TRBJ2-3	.	CSARDPKTGRTDTQYF	TGCAGTGCTAGAGATCCAAAGACAGGACGCACAGATACGCAGTATTTT
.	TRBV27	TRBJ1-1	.	CASSFRGGTEAFF	TGTGCCAGCAGTTTCAGGGGAGGCACTGAAGCTTTCTTT
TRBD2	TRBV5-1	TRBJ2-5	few	CASSPPQGTSGTETQYF	TGCGCCAGCAGCCCACCTCAGGGGACTAGCGGGACTGAGACCCAGTACTTC
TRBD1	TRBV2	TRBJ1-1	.	CASGTRGRNTEAFF	TGTGCCAGCGGAACCAGGGGGCGTAACACTGAAGCTTTCTTT
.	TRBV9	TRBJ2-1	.	CASSVESGNNEQFF	TGTGCCAGCAGCGTAGAGTCAGGGAACAATGAGCAGTTCTTC
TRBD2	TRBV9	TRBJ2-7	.	CASSVGSGGSSYEQYF	TGTGCCAGCAGCGTGGGTTCGGGCGGGAGCTCCTACGAGCAGTACTTC
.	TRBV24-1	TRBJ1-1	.	CATSDSWGTAEAFF	TGTGCCACCAGTGATTCTTGGGGTACGGCTGAAGCTTTCTTT
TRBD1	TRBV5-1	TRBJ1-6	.	CASSPAGQGNSPLHF	TGCGCCAGCAGCCCGGCAGGACAGGGCAATTCACCCCTCCACTTT
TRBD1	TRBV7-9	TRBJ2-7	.	CASSLGQGVREQYF	TGTGCCAGCAGCTTAGGTCAGGGGGTACGGGAGCAGTACTTC
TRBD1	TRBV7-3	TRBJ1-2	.	CASSLDGTGGYGYTF	TGTGCCAGCAGCTTAGACGGGACAGGGGGCTATGGCTACACCTTC
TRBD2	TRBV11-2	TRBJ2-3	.	CASSTLAGTADTQYF	TGTGCCAGCAGCACACTAGCGGGAACTGCAGATACGCAGTATTTT
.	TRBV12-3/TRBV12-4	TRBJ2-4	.	CASSLDLTSRNIQYF	TGTGCCAGCAGTTTAGATTTGACTTCCAGAAACATTCAGTACTTC
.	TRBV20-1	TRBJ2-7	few	CSAGDGDSYEQYF	TGCAGTGCTGGCGACGGTGATTCCTACGAGCAGTACTTC
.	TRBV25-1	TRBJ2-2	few	CASSDNPHSSNTGELFF	TGTGCCAGCAGTGATAACCCTCACTCCTCTAACACCGGGGAGCTGTTTTTT
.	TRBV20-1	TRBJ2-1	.	CSARDQRGPANEQFF	TGCAGTGCTAGAGATCAACGGGGGCCCGCCAATGAGCAGTTCTTC
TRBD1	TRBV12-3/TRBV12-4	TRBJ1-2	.	CASRPTGGEYGYTF	TGTGCCAGCAGGCCCACAGGGGGCGAATATGGCTACACCTTC
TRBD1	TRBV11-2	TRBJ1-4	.	CASSLEGQVTTVFF	TGTGCCAGCAGCTTAGAGGGACAGGTGACCACCGTGTTTTTT
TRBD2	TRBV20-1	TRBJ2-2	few	CSARNLAGNTGELFF	TGCAGTGCTAGGAACCTAGCGGGCAACACCGGGGAGCTGTTTTTT
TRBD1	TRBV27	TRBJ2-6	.	CASRTGVSGANVLTF	TGTGCCAGCAGAACAGGGGTTTCTGGGGCCAACGTCCTGACTTTC
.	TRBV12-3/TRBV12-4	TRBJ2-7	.	CASSFSRGFQYF	TGTGCCAGCAGTTTCTCCCGCGGGTTTCAGTACTTC
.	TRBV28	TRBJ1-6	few	CASSSTPGPSNSPLHF	TGTGCCAGCAGTTCCACCCCGGGACCGAGTAATTCACCCCTCCACTTT
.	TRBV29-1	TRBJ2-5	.	CSGSGQETQYF	TGCAGCGGCTCCGGCCAAGAGACCCAGTACTTC
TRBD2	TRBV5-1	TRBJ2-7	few	CASSLSTSGTYEQYF	TGCGCCAGCAGCTTAAGCACTAGCGGGACCTACGAGCAGTACTTC
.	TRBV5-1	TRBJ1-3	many	CASSMGHGNTIYF	TGCGCCAGCAGTATGGGGCACGGAAACACCATATATTTT
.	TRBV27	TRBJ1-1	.	CASKDRNTEAFF	TGTGCCAGCAAAGACAGGAACACTGAAGCTTTCTTT
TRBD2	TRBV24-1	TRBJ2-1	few	CATSDTGTSGRIDEQFF	TGTGCCACCAGTGATACCGGGACTAGCGGGAGAATTGATGAGCAGTTCTTC
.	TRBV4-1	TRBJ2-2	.	CASSQELSSTGELFF	TGCGCCAGCAGCCAAGAACTCAGTTCTACCGGGGAGCTGTTTTTT
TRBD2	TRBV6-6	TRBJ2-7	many	CASSPSGSYEQYF	TGTGCCAGCAGTCCTAGCGGGTCCTACGAGCAGTACTTC
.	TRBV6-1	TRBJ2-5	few	CASSQMVTDQETQYF	TGTGCCAGCAGTCAAATGGTCACAGATCAAGAGACCCAGTACTTC
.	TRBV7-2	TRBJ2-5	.	CASGGPQETQYF	TGTGCCAGCGGGGGACCCCAAGAGACCCAGTACTTC
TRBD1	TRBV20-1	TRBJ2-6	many	CSAKPRQGEAGANVLTF	TGCAGTGCTAAGCCACGACAGGGGGAAGCTGGGGCCAACGTCCTGACTTTC
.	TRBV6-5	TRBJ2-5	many	CASTNPTVSVETQYF	TGTGCCAGCACCAACCCGACAGTTTCGGTCGAGACCCAGTACTTC
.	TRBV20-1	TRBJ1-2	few	CSARRRTANYGYTF	TGCAGTGCTAGAAGACGGACTGCTAACTATGGCTACACCTTC
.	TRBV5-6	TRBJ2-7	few	CASSWGSGPTYEQYF	TGTGCCAGCAGCTGGGGTAGCGGCCCTACCTACGAGCAGTACTTC
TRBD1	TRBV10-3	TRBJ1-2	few	CAISERTGLEDGYTF	TGTGCCATCAGTGAAAGGACAGGGTTGGAGGATGGCTACACCTTC
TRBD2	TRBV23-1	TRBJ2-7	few	CASSQSGGVPYEQYF	TGCGCCAGCAGTCAATCTGGGGGGGTCCCCTACGAGCAGTACTTC
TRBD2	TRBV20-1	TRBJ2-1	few	CSALPTAGVEQFF	TGCAGTGCCCTACCAACAGCGGGAGTAGAGCAGTTCTTC
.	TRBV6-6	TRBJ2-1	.	CASSNDLADNEQFF	TGTGCCAGCAGCAACGACTTGGCGGACAATGAGCAGTTCTTC
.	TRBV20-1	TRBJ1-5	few	CSALRGGNQPQHF	TGCAGTGCACTTAGGGGAGGAAATCAGCCCCAGCATTTT
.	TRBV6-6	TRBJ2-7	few	CASSSTGLVSEQYF	TGTGCCAGCAGTTCCACAGGGTTGGTATCGGAGCAGTACTTC
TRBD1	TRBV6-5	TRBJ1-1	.	CASSNDWTGRANTEAFF	TGTGCCAGCAGTAACGACTGGACAGGGCGGGCGAACACTGAAGCTTTCTTT
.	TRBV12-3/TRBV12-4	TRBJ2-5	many	CASSLRGQETQYF	TGTGCCAGCAGTTTACGGGGGCAAGAGACCCAGTACTTC